The next 20 T cell receptor beta chains were all read from a single sample in a study of memory CD4+ T cells and cytomegalovirus serostatus. Some clones are missing from TCRdb's copy, which holds only in-frame ones; the method was immunoSEQ multiplex PCR. This sample has 55,000 to 80,000 clones, with about 75% found just once. The sort gate was single viable CD3+CD4+CD8-CD45RO+ cells for memory CD4+ T cells. The sample was memory CD4+ T cells from blood. The receptors stem from an adult in good health and CMV-seropositive.

The V call is TRBV5-1, the J call TRBJ1-1; 7 positions match TRBD1. The CDR3 totals 15 residues. Germline CDR1 is SGHRS and CDR2 is YFSETQ. J lost 1 base, V lost 0 bases, and 3 bases had no gene match. The CDR3 DNA reads as TGCGCCAGCAGCTTGGGGACAGGCCCGAACACTGAAGCTTTCTTT. It codes for CASSLGTGPNTEAFF. The full variable domain, rest sourced from reference TRBV5-1 and TRBJ1-1, is KAGVTQTPRYLIKTRGQQVTLSCSPISGHRSVSWYQQTPGQGLQFLFEYFSETQRNKGNFPGRFSGRQFSNSRSEMNVSTLELGDSALYLCASSLGTGPNTEAFFGQGTRLTVV.

The chain combines TRBV28 with TRBJ1-5; unclear D gene. The CDR3 spans 13 residues. V dropped 3 bases and J dropped 6 bases, with 9 bases sitting between them. From germline, CDR1 is MDHEN and CDR2 SYDVKM. The CDR3 DNA reads as TGTGCCAGCAGTTTCCCCGGGGTTCAGCCCCAGCATTTT. Translating it yields CASSFPGVQPQHF.

This chain joins TRBV6-6 and TRBJ1-6; tentatively, D is TRBD1 (5 bases). The CDR3 has 16 amino acids. The V gene's germline CDR1 is MNHNY and CDR2 SVGAGI (reference sequence). The V end lost 0 bases, the J end lost 5 bases, and 11 bases lay between the germline ends. The CDR3 region is CASSYSGGSNNSPLHF. As DNA, the CDR3 is TGTGCCAGCAGTTACTCGGGGGGTTCAAATAATTCACCCCTCCACTTT.

J is TRBJ2-3 and V is TRBV28; D possibly corresponds to TRBD2 (5 bases). The V and J ends lost 6 bases and 1 base respectively, with 5 bases between them. This CDR3 has 12 residues. Germline lookup yields CDR1 MDHEN and CDR2 SYDVKM. The CDR3 bases are TGTGCCAGCAGGGAGGGCACAGATACGCAGTATTTT. Translated: CASREGTDTQYF.

The chain couples TRBV5-6 to TRBJ1-2, with TRBD1 as a possible D gene (5 bases). Germline CDR1 and CDR2: SGHDT and YYEEEE. The germline V and J ends were trimmed by 4 bases and 3 bases, with 13 bases remaining between them. CDR3 size: 14 residues. The CDR3 DNA follows: TGTGCCAGCAGCCGGGGGGGACGGTACTATGGCTACACCTTC. Protein sequence: CASSRGGRYYGYTF.

This chain links TRBV2 with TRBJ2-7; D is ambiguous. Germline V lookup: CDR1 SNHLY, CDR2 FYNNEI. V lost 5 bases and J lost 5, with 7 bases in between. The CDR3 is 11 residues long. The CDR3 sequence: CASSRTHEQYF. Here the CDR3 DNA reads TGTGCCAGCAGTCGAACCCACGAGCAGTACTTC.

The rearrangement joins TRBV10-3 to TRBJ1-4; no definite D call. Deletions cut 2 bases from V and 10 bases from J, with 5 bases between. Looked up from germline, CDR1 is ENHRY and CDR2 is SYGVKD. This CDR3 spans 11 amino acids. The CDR3 here is CAISESGKLFF. The CDR3 nucleotides are TGTGCCATCAGTGAGAGTGGAAAACTGTTTTTT.

The chain employs TRBV29-1 and TRBJ1-1; TRBD1 matches at 8 bases. The ends lost 0 bases at V and 4 bases at J; junction bases unmatched: 4. CDR1 is SQVTM, CDR2 ANQGSEA, per germline. The CDR3 length is 14 residues. CDR3 protein: CSVEDPGQATEAFF. CDR3 DNA sequence: TGCAGCGTTGAAGATCCGGGACAGGCCACTGAAGCTTTCTTT. The full variable domain, with the rest looked up from reference TRBV29-1 and TRBJ1-1, is SAVISQKPSRDICQRGTSLTIQCQVDSQVTMMFWYRQQPGQSLTLIATANQGSEATYESGFVIDKFPISRPNLTFSTLTVSNMSPEDSSIYLCSVEDPGQATEAFFGQGTRLTVV.

The chain joins TRBV29-1 to TRBJ1-1; no reliable D call. This CDR3 region has 13 residues. Germline V CDR1 and CDR2: SQVTM, ANQGSEA. V was cut by 6 bases and J by 10 bases, with 21 bases left in between. The CDR3 DNA reads as TGCAGCGTCGTCCTCTCGGAGGAAGGTGTAGCTTTCTTT. It codes for CSVVLSEEGVAFF. The entire variable domain, with the rest obtained from reference TRBV29-1 and TRBJ1-1, is as follows: SAVISQKPSRDICQRGTSLTIQCQVDSQVTMMFWYRQQPGQSLTLIATANQGSEATYESGFVIDKFPISRPNLTFSTLTVSNMSPEDSSIYLCSVVLSEEGVAFFGQGTRLTVV.

The V gene is TRBV5-4, the J gene TRBJ1-1; D gene uncertain. V was cut by 3 bases and J by 6 bases, with 12 bases left in between. Germline V gene data show CDR1 as SGHNT and CDR2 as YYREEE (reference sequence). CDR3 length: 13 residues. The CDR3 sequence is CASSSDQAAEAFF. The CDR3 region has the DNA TGTGCCAGCAGCTCGGACCAGGCTGCTGAAGCTTTCTTT.

This sequence joins TRBV18 and TRBJ2-7; D remains unclear. CDR1 is KGHSH and CDR2 is LQKENI in the germline V gene. Trimming took 6 bases from V and 4 from J, leaving 19 bases between them. The CDR3 loop spans 15 amino acids. The CDR3 region is CASSGGSESLYEQYF. The CDR3 DNA is TGTGCCAGCTCCGGCGGCTCTGAGTCCTTATACGAGCAGTACTTC.

The chain links TRBV14 to TRBJ2-3, with unresolved D. The CDR3 sequence is 13 residues long. With 0 bases removed from V and 10 bases from J, the gap between germline ends came to 11 bases. Germline CDR1 reads SGHDN; CDR2 reads FVKESK. CDR3: CASSQDRASSQYF. In DNA form, the CDR3 reads TGTGCCAGCAGCCAAGATCGGGCTAGTTCGCAGTATTTT.

The chain uses TRBV7-3 and TRBJ2-3; 11 bases align to TRBD2. The CDR3 has 15 amino acids. Germline CDR1 SGHTA, CDR2 FQGTGA. V shed 6 bases and J 6 bases; nucleotides not matched to a gene: 8. The CDR3, as DNA: TGTGCCAGCAGTCCACTAGCGGGGGCTGCGGATACGCAGTATTTT. Residues: CASSPLAGAADTQYF.

The V call is TRBV28, the J call TRBJ2-5; 9 nucleotides agree with TRBD2. The CDR3 spans 15 residues. V was pared by 6 bases and J by 5 bases, with 10 bases of the junction left unmatched. The germline V gene encodes CDR1 MDHEN and CDR2 SYDVKM. Here the CDR3 reads CASRQGAGGQETQYF. CDR3 nucleotide sequence: TGTGCCAGCAGACAGGGAGCGGGAGGTCAGGAGACCCAGTACTTC.

The CDR3 nucleotides are TGTGCCAGCAGCTTATTAGGGGATGGGGGAGAGACCCAGTACTTC. It encodes CASSLLGDGGETQYF. The J gene is TRBJ2-5, the V gene TRBV7-9; D is perhaps TRBD1 or TRBD2 (5 bases each). Germline CDR1 SEHNR, CDR2 FQNEAQ (reference sequence). V was pared by 2 bases and J by 4 bases, with 14 bases between. There are 15 residues in the CDR3.

The chain carries TRBV27 and TRBJ2-5; 13 bases match TRBD2. With 2 bases clipped from V and 5 bases from J, the junction kept 8 bases outside the gene matches. Germline values: CDR1 MNHEY, CDR2 SMNVEV (reference sequence). CDR3 length: 17 amino acids. The CDR3 DNA reads as TGTGCCAGCAGTTTAAGCGTACTAGCGGGGGGGCTCGAGACCCAGTACTTC. Its translation: CASSLSVLAGGLETQYF.

This clone has only a few counts. The chain has TRBV7-9 and TRBJ2-1, with D tentatively TRBD2 (7 bases). The CDR3 loop spans 15 amino acids. Germline CDR1 and CDR2: SEHNR and FQNEAQ (reference sequence). V was trimmed by 2 bases and J by 2 bases, leaving 10 bases between them. CDR3 protein: CASSLREGAYNEQFF. The CDR3 DNA reads as TGTGCCAGCAGCTTAAGGGAGGGGGCCTACAATGAGCAGTTCTTC.

V and J are TRBV5-1 and TRBJ2-2, with a possible D match to TRBD2 (6 bases). The CDR3 runs to 16 residues. Deletions cut 4 bases from V and 1 base from J, with 14 bases between. CDR1 and CDR2 from the germline V gene are SGHRS and YFSETQ. CDR3 in DNA: TGCGCCAGCAGCCCGATAATCGGGGGGAACACCGGGGAGCTGTTTTTT. Its translation is CASSPIIGGNTGELFF.

The sample holds a few counts of this clone. The chain recombines TRBV7-6 with TRBJ1-4, with 7 bases fitting TRBD1. Germline V gene lookup returns CDR1 SGHVS and CDR2 FNYEAQ. This CDR3 has 15 amino acids. V lost 0 bases to trimming and J lost 4 bases; unmatched junction nucleotides: 2. The CDR3 nucleotides read TGTGCCAGCAGCTTAGCTGGGACAGTTAATGAAAAACTGTTTTTT. This codes for CASSLAGTVNEKLFF.

The genes are TRBV28 and TRBJ1-5; no clear D. The CDR3 extends over 13 amino acids. Deletions cut 7 bases from V and 9 bases from J, with 16 bases between. CDR1 is MDHEN, CDR2 SYDVKM, per germline. CDR3 DNA: TGTGCCAGCAAACGCAGGATTAATTTGCCCCAGCATTTT. Its translation: CASKRRINLPQHF.